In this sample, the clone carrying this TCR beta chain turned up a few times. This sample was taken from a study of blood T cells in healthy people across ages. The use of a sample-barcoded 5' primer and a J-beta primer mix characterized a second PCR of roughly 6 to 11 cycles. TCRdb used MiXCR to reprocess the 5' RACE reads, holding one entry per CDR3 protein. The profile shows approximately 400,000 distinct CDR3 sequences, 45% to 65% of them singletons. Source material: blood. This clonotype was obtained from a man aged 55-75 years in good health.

CDR3 in DNA: TGTGCCAGCGGCGGACAGGGTCGGGCCTATGGCTACACCTTC. It specifies CASGGQGRAYGYTF. V usage is TRBV28 and J usage is TRBJ1-2; 8 positions agree with TRBD1. Germline-derived CDR1 and CDR2 are MDHEN and SYDVKM. The CDR3 runs to 14 residues. V shed 8 bases and J 4 bases; nucleotides not matched to a gene: 9.